The 21 T cell receptor beta chains presented below share a single source sample, sequenced in a study of blood T cell repertoires in COVID-19. Assay: immunoSEQ multiplex PCR; the TCRdb copy retains only in-frame clones and omits some. The sample has approximately 130,000 clones, 80% to 90% seen once. Sequencing input: peripheral blood. The receptor source for this set is a human donor in a cohort sampled during active COVID-19.

DNA for the CDR3: TGTGCCAGCAGTTCTACTGGGGGACAGGGAGGTTATGGCTACACCTTC. Amino acid sequence: CASSSTGGQGGYGYTF. The chain couples TRBV6-5 to TRBJ1-2, with 9 nucleotides matching TRBD1. The CDR3 is 16 amino acids. Trimming took 4 bases from V and 5 from J; bases not matched to a gene: 11. The germline gives CDR1 MNHEY, CDR2 SVGAGI.

V usage is TRBV5-6 and J usage is TRBJ2-3, with TRBD2 matching 8 bases. The CDR3 covers 15 residues. CDR1 SGHDT and CDR2 YYEEEE come from the germline V gene. Losses at the gene ends were 4 bases for V and 2 bases for J; bases not matched to a gene: 6. The CDR3 DNA reads as TGTGCCAGCAGCGCCGGGGGGGCCCTCACAGATACGCAGTATTTT. Protein sequence: CASSAGGALTDTQYF.

This clone was seen more than once but under ten times. The chain combines TRBV5-1 with TRBJ1-2; a weak D match, TRBD1 (5 bases). Trimming shortened V by 0 bases and J by 4 bases, and 13 bases separated the two germline ends. Per the germline V gene, CDR1 is SGHRS and CDR2 is YFSETQ. The CDR3 totals 15 residues. This CDR3 reads CASSLAGGGPYGYTF. The CDR3 DNA follows: TGCGCCAGCAGCTTGGCCGGCGGGGGACCCTATGGCTACACCTTC.

This clone was counted between two and nine times. This chain links TRBV2 with TRBJ2-4; the D gene is possibly TRBD1 (6 bases). This CDR3 is built from 16 residues. Germline CDR1 SNHLY, CDR2 FYNNEI. Trimming pared 2 bases from V and 2 bases from J, leaving 13 bases between. The CDR3: CASSEYEGETKNIQYF. The CDR3 nucleotides read TGTGCCAGCAGTGAATACGAGGGGGAGACCAAAAACATTCAGTACTTC.

The chain joins TRBV19 to TRBJ2-7; D is uncertain. CDR1 is LNHDA, CDR2 SQIVND, per germline (reference sequence). V shed 1 base and J shed 3 bases, with 7 bases lying between them. There are 13 residues in the CDR3. CDR3 in amino acids: CASSIGPGYEQYF. The CDR3 coding sequence is TGTGCCAGTAGTATAGGGCCTGGCTACGAGCAGTACTTC. The full variable domain, with the rest looked up from reference TRBV19 and TRBJ2-7, is DGGITQSPKYLFRKEGQNVTLSCEQNLNHDAMYWYRQDPGQGLRLIYYSQIVNDFQKGDIAEGYSVSREKKESFPLTVTSAQKNPTAFYLCASSIGPGYEQYFGPGTRLTVT.

The gene calls are TRBV7-9 and TRBJ1-1; no reliable D call. There are 11 residues in the CDR3. Deletions cut 10 bases from V and 8 bases from J, with 14 bases between. Germline CDR1 and CDR2: SEHNR and FQNEAQ (reference sequence). This CDR3 reads CAIIGPPEAFF. Written as DNA, the CDR3 is TGTGCCATCATTGGCCCCCCCGAAGCTTTCTTT.

A single count supports this clone. The chain joins TRBV7-9 to TRBJ2-7; possible D gene TRBD1, 5 bases. Germline V gives CDR1 SEHNR, CDR2 FQNEAQ (reference sequence). The CDR3 sequence is 14 residues long. V lost 6 bases and J 1 base, leaving 13 bases between the germline ends. The CDR3 coding sequence is TGTGCCAGCAGTTTCGAGCAGGGATCCTACGAGCAGTACTTC. The encoded protein is CASSFEQGSYEQYF.

The CDR3 here is CSVAQGANYEQYF. For the CDR3, the DNA is TGCAGCGTTGCACAGGGGGCGAACTACGAGCAGTACTTC. The chain employs TRBV29-1 and TRBJ2-7; 9 bases agree with TRBD1. Germline loops: CDR1 SQVTM, CDR2 ANQGSEA. The CDR3 totals 13 residues. V lost 4 bases to trimming and J lost 3 bases; unmatched junction nucleotides: 4.

This rearrangement joins TRBV30 to TRBJ1-6; D gene ambiguous. Germline CDR1 GTSNPN, CDR2 SVGIG (reference sequence). The CDR3 extends over 15 amino acids. Trimming took 1 base from V and 3 from J, leaving 10 bases between them. The CDR3 spells CAWSERERYNSPLHF. CDR3 coding DNA: TGTGCCTGGAGTGAACGGGAGCGCTATAATTCACCCCTCCACTTT. Complete variable domain (other parts from reference TRBV30 and TRBJ1-6): SQTIHQWPATLVQPVGSPLSLECTVEGTSNPNLYWYRQAAGRGLQLLFYSVGIGQISSEVPQNLSASRPQDRQFILSSKKLLLSDSGFYLCAWSERERYNSPLHFGNGTRLTVT.

This sequence joins TRBV19 and TRBJ1-4, with D maybe TRBD1 (5 bases). The germline gives CDR1 LNHDA, CDR2 SQIVND (reference sequence). Trimming removed 4 bases at V and 8 bases at J, with 17 bases between. This CDR3 has 15 residues. The CDR3 here is CASSKSTVINEKLFF. The CDR3 DNA follows: TGTGCCAGTAGTAAATCGACAGTTATAAACGAAAAACTGTTTTTT.

The chain joins TRBV6-2 or TRBV6-3 to TRBJ2-7, with 7 bases fitting TRBD2. Germline CDR1 reads MNHEY; CDR2 reads SVGEGT. This CDR3 comprises 11 residues. J lost 7 bases, V lost 5 bases, and 2 bases had no gene match. CDR3 amino acids: CASSGLGEQYF. The CDR3 coding sequence is TGTGCCAGCAGTGGACTAGGGGAGCAGTACTTC.

V gene TRBV27 combines with J gene TRBJ1-6; 7 nucleotides line up with TRBD1. Germline CDR1 and CDR2: MNHEY and SMNVEV (reference sequence). V shed 0 bases and J 10 bases; nucleotides not matched to a gene: 6. The CDR3 length is 15 residues. CDR3 amino acids: CASSLSRQGMSPLHF. The CDR3 DNA sequence: TGTGCCAGCAGTTTATCGAGACAGGGAATGTCACCCCTCCACTTT.

This clone was observed a single time. J is TRBJ1-3 and V is TRBV6-6; D gene ambiguous. V was cut by 2 bases and J by 0 bases, with 11 bases left in between. CDR3 length: 16 amino acids. The germline CDR1 and CDR2 sequences are MNHNY and SVGAGI (reference sequence). In DNA form, the CDR3 reads TGTGCCAGCAGTTACCTTGGGGAGATCTCTGGAAACACCATATATTTT. This translates into CASSYLGEISGNTIYF.

This chain joins TRBV9 and TRBJ1-1; 8 bases match TRBD1. CDR1 and CDR2 from the germline V gene are SGDLS and YYNGEE. V dropped 2 bases and J dropped 6; count of bases not matched to a gene: 9. CDR3 length: 15 residues. Written as DNA, the CDR3 is TGTGCCAGCAGCGTGGATGTCCAGGGGGCAGCTGAAGCTTTCTTT. Protein sequence: CASSVDVQGAAEAFF.

V and J are TRBV5-1 and TRBJ2-2; 7 bases align to TRBD1. Germline V lookup: CDR1 SGHRS, CDR2 YFSETQ. The V and J ends lost 4 bases and 1 base, in that order; junction bases with no gene match: 7. This CDR3 spans 16 amino acids. The CDR3 region is CASSPWDRVNTGELFF. CDR3 sequence (DNA): TGCGCCAGCAGCCCTTGGGACAGAGTGAACACCGGGGAGCTGTTTTTT.

V is TRBV7-8 and J is TRBJ1-4; D is perhaps TRBD1 (5 bases). Germline CDR1 SGHVS, CDR2 FQNEAQ. This CDR3 region has 15 residues. The ends were cut back, 1 base at V and 9 bases at J, with 15 bases in the middle. CDR3 protein: CASSLVGGLGKKLFF. DNA of the CDR3: TGTGCCAGCAGCTTAGTGGGGGGTTTGGGGAAAAAACTGTTTTTT.

This chain joins TRBV6-5 and TRBJ1-2; possibly TRBD1 for D (5 bases). The length of the CDR3 is 14 residues. The germline V gene has CDR1 MNHEY and CDR2 SVGAGI. V dropped 6 bases and J dropped 8 bases, with 19 bases sitting between them. The CDR3 sequence is CASSRPGAYAGYTF. The DNA of the CDR3 is TGTGCCAGCAGCCGTCCTGGGGCCTACGCGGGCTACACCTTC.

The chain couples TRBV7-2 to TRBJ1-2; D may be TRBD1 (5 bases). Germline V gene sequence: CDR1 SGHTA, CDR2 FQGNSA. This CDR3 contains 16 residues. V gave up 1 base and J gave up 0 bases, with 12 bases separating them. The CDR3 coding sequence is TGTGCCAGCAGCTTAGATGCAGGACACGCTAACTATGGCTACACCTTC. The encoded protein is CASSLDAGHANYGYTF.

This rearrangement joins TRBV6-5 to TRBJ2-7, with 7 bases that match TRBD1. V shed 6 bases, J shed 4 bases, and the junction held 3 bases outside the gene matches. This CDR3 spans 12 amino acids. Germline V gene sequence: CDR1 MNHEY, CDR2 SVGAGI. The CDR3: CASSPDRYEQYF. The CDR3 DNA reads TGTGCCAGCAGCCCGGACAGGTACGAGCAGTACTTC.

The chain carries TRBV5-1 and TRBJ1-5, with D unresolved. V was shortened by 7 bases and J by 7 bases, with 15 bases between the two germline ends. This CDR3 comprises 13 residues. CDR1 is SGHRS and CDR2 is YFSETQ in the germline V gene. The CDR3 loop is CASSNGRGQPQHF. CDR3 sequence (DNA): TGCGCCAGCTCTAATGGACGGGGACAGCCCCAGCATTTT.

V is TRBV6-6 and J is TRBJ2-7; D perhaps matches TRBD2 (5 bases). The CDR3 runs 13 residues. CDR1 MNHNY and CDR2 SVGAGI come from the germline V gene (reference sequence). Trimming shortened V by 5 bases and J by 4 bases, and 12 bases separated the two germline ends. CDR3 DNA: TGTGCCAGCAGTGACCCGCCGGGGTACGAGCAGTACTTC. Protein product: CASSDPPGYEQYF.